This T cell receptor (beta chain) was captured in a study of blood T cell repertoires in COVID-19. This clone was observed a handful of times. The CDR3 is 14 amino acids. Trimming stripped 1 base from V and 1 base from J, with 5 bases between. Looked up from germline, CDR1 is SEHNR and CDR2 is FQNEAQ (reference sequence). The authors' processing: Scientists estimated how many nucleated cells there were by amplifying reference gene primers. Assay used: immunoSEQ multiplex PCR; TCRdb lists only in-frame clones, some missing. The DNA gave D and trimming, while V, J and clone size come from that table. The sample yields about 67,000 clones, roughly 79% seen once.

Material: peripheral blood. The clonotype was recovered from a woman aged 55 to 70 with acute or convalescent COVID-19. The chain carries TRBV7-9 and TRBJ1-5, with no clear D. The CDR3 DNA is TGTGCCAGCAGCTTAGAATCGAGCAATCAGCCCCAGCATTTT. The encoded protein is CASSLESSNQPQHF.